A single sample gave rise to the 4 T cell receptor beta chains below, sequenced in a study of T cell repertoires in cytomegalovirus infection. TCRdb re-called the reads with MiXCR, one entry per CDR3 protein. In the table there are around 300,000 distinct CDR3 sequences, roughly 25% of which are singletons. The sequenced material came from PBMCs. The receptors come from a human donor in good health (CMV status not recorded). Some clones in this sample may be carry-over from other donors' samples.

This clonotype was seen at least ten times. This chain links TRBV4-1 with TRBJ2-5; 10 positions agree with TRBD2. The V segment lost 3 bases and the J segment 2 bases; nucleotides outside the gene matches: 6. The germline V gene has CDR1 MGHRA and CDR2 YSYEKL. The CDR3 is 16 residues long. CDR3 nucleotides: TGCGCCAGCAGCCAGTTAGCGGGAGGCTCGCAAGAGACCCAGTACTTC. Translating it yields CASSQLAGGSQETQYF.

There are many counts of this clonotype. The rearrangement uses TRBV7-2 and TRBJ2-7; 12 bases are shared with TRBD2. Germline V CDR1 and CDR2: SGHTA, FQGNSA. The CDR3 sequence is 14 residues long. V shed 5 bases, J shed 3 bases, and the junction held 2 bases outside the gene matches. The CDR3 bases are TGTGCCAGCAGCGGACTAGCGGGGAACTACGAGCAGTACTTC. It yields the protein CASSGLAGNYEQYF.

Notes on this clonotype: A much larger clone lies a single base off, so this may be a read error. The rearrangement uses TRBV7-2 and TRBJ2-1; D not resolved. This CDR3 is built from 13 residues. The germline CDR1 and CDR2 sequences are SGHTA and FQGNSA. CDR3 residues: CASSLGHNNEPFF. The CDR3, as DNA: TGTGCCAGCAGCTTAGGGCATAACAATGAGCCGTTCTTC. Combining the CDR3 with reference TRBV7-2 and TRBJ2-1 gives the whole variable domain GAGVSQSPSNKVTEKGKDVELRCDPISGHTALYWYRQSLGQGLEFLIYFQGNSAPDKSGLPSDRFSAERTGGSVSTLTIQRTQQEDSAVYLCASSLGHNNEPFFGPGTRLTVL.

Of note for this clonotype: Because it lacks the conserved phenylalanine or tryptophan at the end, this CDR3 is likely a read error. The V and J genes are TRBV7-2 and TRBJ2-1, with D perhaps TRBD2 (5 bases). CDR3 length: 13 residues. Germline CDR1 is SGHTA and CDR2 is FQGNSA. Trimming cost V 0 bases and J 9 bases, with 9 bases left between them. CDR3 DNA sequence: TGTGCCAGCAGCTTAGCGCTCGAGGGTGAGCAGTTCCTC. This sequence encodes CASSLALEGEQFL.